This is a list of T cell receptor beta chains from one sample in a study of technical replicates of blood from a few donors. TCRdb's table, derived via immunoSEQ multiplex PCR, lists solely in-frame clones and lacks some. This table has approximately 10,000 clones, over 85% appearing once. The sample consisted of PBMCs. All receptors derive from a human donor in good health. Each CDR3 is given with its conserved first and last residue. Not all rows give a size; the values are once, few, many and, for expanded clones, a class.

clone size: .; V gene: TRBV10-3; CDR3 protein: CAISETSGRTDTQYF
clone size: .; V gene: TRBV7-9; CDR3 protein: CASTPRANEKLFF
clone size: .; V gene: TRBV27; CDR3 protein: CASSLRIRGPYGYTF
clone size: .; V gene: TRBV19; CDR3 protein: CASSKTGTIYEQYF
clone size: .; V gene: TRBV5-1; CDR3 protein: CASRAGVPTGELFF
clone size: .; V gene: TRBV5-1; CDR3 protein: CASSLGSSGSTDTQYF
clone size: .; V gene: TRBV5-1; CDR3 protein: CASSWQGYEQYF
clone size: .; V gene: TRBV5-5; CDR3 protein: CASSSPRGTEKLFF
clone size: .; V gene: TRBV29-1; CDR3 protein: CSVEGTGALEQYF
clone size: .; V gene: TRBV5-1; CDR3 protein: CASSPGQGATDTQYF
clone size: .; V gene: TRBV28; CDR3 protein: CASSTPAGGDGYTF
clone size: .; V gene: TRBV6-1; CDR3 protein: CASSEAHRSYSNQPQHF
clone size: once; V gene: TRBV7-6; CDR3 protein: CASSLASGRSSYEQYF
clone size: .; V gene: TRBV18; CDR3 protein: CASSPGQGAQGTEAFF
clone size: .; V gene: TRBV6-5; CDR3 protein: CASGLAGVATQYF
clone size: .; V gene: TRBV6-6; CDR3 protein: CASTEPRGGISPLHF
clone size: few; V gene: TRBV6-1; CDR3 protein: CASSEEEGGSYEQYF
clone size: .; V gene: TRBV7-9; CDR3 protein: CASSPGIAGGTDTQYF
clone size: .; V gene: TRBV7-2; CDR3 protein: CASSLAAQGTSYGYTF
clone size: .; V gene: TRBV5-1; CDR3 protein: CASSLGQKQETQYF
clone size: .; V gene: TRBV7-7; CDR3 protein: CASSSTSGSPEQFF
clone size: .; V gene: TRBV7-2; CDR3 protein: CASSWKGGSGSEQYF
clone size: .; V gene: TRBV19; CDR3 protein: CATARDRGTYEQYF
clone size: .; V gene: TRBV2; CDR3 protein: CASSITGTGFFMQPQHF
clone size: .; V gene: TRBV27; CDR3 protein: CASSWGWDSYEQYF
clone size: .; V gene: TRBV19; CDR3 protein: CASTLDRANTGELFF
clone size: few; V gene: TRBV4-1; CDR3 protein: CASSQDGPTTGEVLYEQYF
clone size: .; V gene: TRBV19; CDR3 protein: CASTPARLGENEQFF
clone size: .; V gene: TRBV11-2; CDR3 protein: CASSLEGLGGRWNEQFF
clone size: .; V gene: TRBV4-2; CDR3 protein: CASSQDGIRRGGNQPQHF
clone size: once; V gene: TRBV5-1; CDR3 protein: CASNYDGRVEDTQYF
clone size: .; V gene: TRBV6-4; CDR3 protein: CASSDTSGSTGELFF
clone size: once; V gene: TRBV6-1; CDR3 protein: CASSDLLVEQYF
clone size: .; V gene: TRBV28; CDR3 protein: CASSFGLADYEQYF
clone size: few; V gene: TRBV28; CDR3 protein: CASSLGTPAGELFF
clone size: once; V gene: TRBV5-6; CDR3 protein: CASSSGEYTQYF